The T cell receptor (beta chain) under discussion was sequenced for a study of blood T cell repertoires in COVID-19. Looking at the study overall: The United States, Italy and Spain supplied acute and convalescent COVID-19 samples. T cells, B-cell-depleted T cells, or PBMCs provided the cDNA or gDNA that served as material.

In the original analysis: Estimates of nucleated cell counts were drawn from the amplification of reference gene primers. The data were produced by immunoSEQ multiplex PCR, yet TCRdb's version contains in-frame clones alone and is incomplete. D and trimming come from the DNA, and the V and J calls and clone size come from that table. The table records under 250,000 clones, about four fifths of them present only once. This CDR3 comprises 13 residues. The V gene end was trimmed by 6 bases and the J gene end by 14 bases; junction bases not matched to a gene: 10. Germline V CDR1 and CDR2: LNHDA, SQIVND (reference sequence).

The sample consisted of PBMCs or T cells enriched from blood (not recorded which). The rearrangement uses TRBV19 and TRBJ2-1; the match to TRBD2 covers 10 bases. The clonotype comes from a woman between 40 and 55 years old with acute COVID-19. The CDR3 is CASRLGLAGEEFF. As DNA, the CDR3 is TGTGCCAGTAGGCTGGGGCTAGCGGGAGAGGAGTTCTTC.